Below are 11 T cell receptor beta chains sequenced from a single sample in a study of blood T cell repertoires in COVID-19. Assay: immunoSEQ multiplex PCR; the TCRdb copy retains only in-frame clones and omits some. The table lists 350,000 to 450,000 clones, roughly 85% of them singletons. The sequenced material came from peripheral blood. The source of these receptors is a young woman with acute or convalescent COVID-19.

The chain combines TRBV15 with TRBJ1-1; the match to TRBD1 covers 8 bases. The CDR3 is 15 residues long. Germline V CDR1 and CDR2: LNHNV, YYDKDF (reference sequence). The ends lost 5 bases at V and 7 bases at J; junction bases unmatched: 12. The CDR3 spells CATSAQRQGKSEAFF. The CDR3 coding sequence is TGTGCCACCAGCGCACAGCGACAGGGGAAGAGTGAAGCTTTCTTT.

This chain joins TRBV7-9 and TRBJ2-7; 12 positions agree with TRBD2. This CDR3 has 16 amino acids. The V gene end was trimmed by 5 bases and the J gene end by 3 bases; junction bases not matched to a gene: 8. Germline assignment: CDR1 SEHNR and CDR2 FQNEAQ (reference sequence). Written as DNA, the CDR3 is TGTGCCAGCAGCGGGGGGGGACTAGCGGGTAACTACGAGCAGTACTTC. The encoded protein is CASSGGGLAGNYEQYF.

The rearrangement joins TRBV5-6 to TRBJ1-2; maybe TRBD1 (6 bases). This CDR3 comprises 14 residues. The V gene lost 4 bases and the J gene lost 1 base, with 11 bases spanning the gap. Germline V gene lookup returns CDR1 SGHDT and CDR2 YYEEEE. The CDR3 protein is CASSLGQYNYGYTF. The CDR3 coding sequence is TGTGCCAGCAGCCTAGGACAGTATAACTATGGCTACACCTTC.

CDR3 sequence reads: CASMTPGRATEAFF. DNA for the CDR3: TGTGCCAGCATGACTCCCGGGAGAGCCACTGAAGCTTTCTTT. The V and J genes are TRBV6-5 and TRBJ1-1; D gene ambiguous. CDR3 size: 14 residues. Germline-derived CDR1 and CDR2 are MNHEY and SVGAGI. V dropped 7 bases and J dropped 4 bases, with 16 bases sitting between them.

CDR3 region: CASSPRQGSGEKLFF. The CDR3 region has the DNA TGTGCCAGCAGCCCCCGACAGGGGTCTGGTGAAAAACTGTTTTTT. The chain employs TRBV9 and TRBJ1-4; TRBD1 agrees at 8 bases. Germline-derived CDR1 and CDR2 are SGDLS and YYNGEE. This CDR3 has 15 amino acids. Trimming took 4 bases from V and 7 from J; bases not matched to a gene: 9.

The rearrangement uses TRBV10-2 and TRBJ1-6; TRBD1 might be the D (6 bases). Germline V gene data show CDR1 as WSHSY and CDR2 as SAAADI. Trimming took off 3 bases at V and 6 bases at J, with 6 bases between the two ends. CDR3 length equals 13 residues. CDR3 bases: TGCGCCAGCAGTGAAGGGGGTAATTCACCCCTCCACTTT. Its protein is CASSEGGNSPLHF.

This chain uses TRBV9 with TRBJ1-1; D is unclear. Germline CDR1 reads SGDLS; CDR2 reads YYNGEE. V was trimmed by 4 bases and J by 3 bases, leaving 19 bases between them. This CDR3 contains 16 residues. The CDR3: CASSHDGGRLDTEAFF. DNA of the CDR3: TGTGCCAGCAGCCACGACGGAGGGAGGTTGGACACTGAAGCTTTCTTT. The variable domain in full, with the rest retrieved from reference TRBV9 and TRBJ1-1, is DSGVTQTPKHLITATGQRVTLRCSPRSGDLSVYWYQQSLDQGLQFLIQYYNGEERAKGNILERFSAQQFPDLHSELNLSSLELGDSALYFCASSHDGGRLDTEAFFGQGTRLTVV.

The V call is TRBV10-3, the J call TRBJ1-1, with 7 bases that match TRBD1. V lost 7 bases and J lost 3; bases outside the gene matches: 11. Germline values: CDR1 ENHRY, CDR2 SYGVKD. This CDR3 spans 15 amino acids. CDR3 sequence reads: CAIKRRDSTYTEAFF. CDR3 sequence (DNA): TGTGCCATCAAAAGACGGGACAGCACCTACACTGAAGCTTTCTTT.

The gene calls are TRBV6-6 and TRBJ2-4, with TRBD2 matching 8 bases. The trim removed 5 bases at V and 6 bases at J, leaving 9 bases unmatched. The germline gives CDR1 MNHNY, CDR2 SVGAGI (reference sequence). The CDR3 is 15 amino acids. The CDR3 coding sequence is TGTGCCAGCAGTCGGCCCGGGGGGGTGGGAAACATTCAGTACTTC. Amino acids: CASSRPGGVGNIQYF.

This chain links TRBV7-8 with TRBJ2-7; D is unclear. CDR1 is SGHVS and CDR2 is FQNEAQ in the germline V gene. Trimming removed 3 bases at V and 4 bases at J, with 13 bases between. CDR3 length: 14 amino acids. CDR3 region: CASSFGTIAYEQYF. CDR3 coding DNA: TGTGCCAGCAGCTTTGGAACCATAGCTTACGAGCAGTACTTC. The entire variable domain, with the rest obtained from reference TRBV7-8 and TRBJ2-7, is as follows: GAGVSQSPRYKVAKRGQDVALRCDPISGHVSLFWYQQALGQGPEFLTYFQNEAQLDKSGLPSDRFFAERPEGSVSTLKIQRTQQEDSAVYLCASSFGTIAYEQYFGPGTRLTVT.

This clone was detected only a few times. J is TRBJ1-5 and V is TRBV6-4; 12 bases match TRBD1. The V gene's germline CDR1 is MRHNA and CDR2 SNTAGT. The CDR3 runs to 14 residues. Trimming at V came to 2 bases and at J to 7 bases, leaving 0 bases not matched to a gene. The CDR3 reads CASSDGTGGQPQHF. The CDR3 DNA reads as TGTGCCAGCAGTGACGGGACAGGGGGCCAGCCCCAGCATTTT.